Listed below are T cell receptor beta chains from one sample, sequenced in a study of breast tumors, draining lymph nodes, adjacent tissues. Each CDR3 protein is one row after TCRdb ran MiXCR on the multiplex PCR reads. The sample has 200,000 or so distinct CDR3 sequences, approximately 31% seen once. The specimen sequenced was axillary lymph node tissue. All receptors come from a female donor with breast cancer. Some clones in this sample may be carry-over from other donors' samples. The CDR3 runs from the conserved cysteine through the conserved F or W. A D gene is named only where the DNA matches it firmly. Some rows mark clone size as missing; the rest say once, few, many or name a class of expanded clone.

V gene	J gene	clone size	D gene	CDR3 DNA	CDR3 protein
TRBV29-1	TRBJ1-1	few	.	TGCAGCGTTGGGAGGGGGTCTTCCACTGAAGCTTTCTTT	CSVGRGSSTEAFF
TRBV9	TRBJ2-7	many	.	TGTGCCAGCAGCGTAAACCCCTCCGGGGGTCCGAACGAGCAGTACTTC	CASSVNPSGGPNEQYF
TRBV19	TRBJ2-3	.	.	TGTGCCAGTAGTATGAGGGCAGGGGTGGGAGATACGCAGTATTTT	CASSMRAGVGDTQYF
TRBV20-1	TRBJ1-1	.	.	TGCAGTGTTAGGGGTTATATGGGAACTGAAGCTTTCTTT	CSVRGYMGTEAFF
TRBV6-6	TRBJ2-5	many	.	TGTGCCAGCAGTTCAGCGGGACACGGCGGCCAAGAGACCCAGTACTTC	CASSSAGHGGQETQYF
TRBV5-8	TRBJ2-1	many	.	TGTGCCAGCAGCTTGTTTGGGGGACACAATGAGCAGTTCTTC	CASSLFGGHNEQFF
TRBV7-6	TRBJ2-2	many	.	TGTGCCAGCAGCTTTCTGGGGCCTGGAACGGCCGGGGAGCTGTTTTTT	CASSFLGPGTAGELFF
TRBV5-5	TRBJ2-3	many	TRBD2	TGTGCCAGCAGCCCCCTTTCGGGAGGGCGCACAGATACGCAGTATTTT	CASSPLSGGRTDTQYF
TRBV7-9	TRBJ2-3	many	TRBD2	TGTGCCAGCAGCCTGGGACTAGCGGGTTCCCGCACAGATACGCAGTATTTT	CASSLGLAGSRTDTQYF
TRBV5-8	TRBJ2-3	many	.	TGTGCCAGCAGCTTGCTTGGAGGACCGATCACAGATACGCAGTATTTT	CASSLLGGPITDTQYF
TRBV27	TRBJ2-3	few	TRBD2	TGTGCCAGCAGTTTACCAGCTAGCGGTTCTAGCACAGATACGCAGTATTTT	CASSLPASGSSTDTQYF
TRBV7-9	TRBJ1-2	many	.	TGTGCCAGCAGCTTAGGAGGAACAGGCAACTATGGCTACCCCTTC	CASSLGGTGNYGYPF
TRBV19	TRBJ1-2	many	TRBD1	TGTGCCAGTACAGGGGGGGCTGGAGGCTACACCTTC	CASTGGAGGYTF
TRBV3-1	TRBJ1-6	few	.	TGTGCCAGCAGCCAAGCAGGGGATAATTCACCCCTCCACTTT	CASSQAGDNSPLHF
TRBV20-1	TRBJ2-2	.	TRBD1	TGCAGTGCTCCCCCGGGACAGGCCGGGGAGCTGTTTTTT	CSAPPGQAGELFF
TRBV12-3/TRBV12-4	TRBJ1-2	.	.	TGTGCCAGCAATGGGGGGATAAACTATGGCTACACCTTC	CASNGGINYGYTF
TRBV2	TRBJ2-7	many	TRBD2	TGTGCCAGCAGTGAAAGGGGGACTAGCGGGAGCTACGAGCAGTACTTC	CASSERGTSGSYEQYF
TRBV6-6	TRBJ2-7	many	TRBD2	TGTGCCAGCAGTCACCTAGCGGGGGGGCCCGAGCAGTACTTC	CASSHLAGGPEQYF
TRBV6-5	TRBJ1-1	.	.	TGTGCCGGGCCTGCGATATGGGCAGCCGGTCTTAAGATGAACACTGAAGCTTTCTTT	CAGPAIWAAGLKMNTEAFF
TRBV24-1	TRBJ1-2	.	TRBD1	TGTGCCACCAGCTCACCACGGACAGGAGGCTATGGCTACACCTTC	CATSSPRTGGYGYTF
TRBV2	TRBJ2-1	many	TRBD2	TGTGCCAGCAGTGGCCCTAAGATAGGGGCGGGGGGCCCCAATGAGCAGTTCTTC	CASSGPKIGAGGPNEQFF
TRBV6-4	TRBJ2-3	many	.	TGTGCCAGCAGTGACTCGGCGGCCTCAGATACGCAGTATTTT	CASSDSAASDTQYF
TRBV7-9	TRBJ2-3	many	.	TGTGCCAGCAGCTTCCAACACTTCACAGATACGCAGTATTTT	CASSFQHFTDTQYF
TRBV11-2	TRBJ2-3	many	.	TGTGCCAGCAGCCTTCTTCCGGGTTTCGGAGATACGCAGTATTTT	CASSLLPGFGDTQYF
TRBV20-1	TRBJ2-2	.	TRBD2	TGCAGTGCTAGGGGACCGGGGACTAGCGTGGGCAATGAGCAGTTTTTT	CSARGPGTSVGNEQFF
TRBV4-2	TRBJ1-2	.	.	TGTGCCAGCAGCCGCGGGAGGACGGACGACTATGGCTACACCTTC	CASSRGRTDDYGYTF
TRBV2	TRBJ2-5	.	TRBD2	TGTGCCAGCAGTGTTCTAGCGGGGGACAACCAAGAGACCCAGTACTTC	CASSVLAGDNQETQYF
TRBV7-2	TRBJ1-2	.	.	TGTGCCAGCAGCCGATCCGGACGGAATTTACACTTC	CASSRSGRNLHF
TRBV5-8	TRBJ2-4	.	.	TGTGCCAGCAGCTTGGCTAGCCTTTCCAAAAACATTCAGTACTTC	CASSLASLSKNIQYF
TRBV30	TRBJ1-1	.	.	TGTGCCTGGAGTAAAGGGGGAACAGGGAACACTGAAGCTTTCTTT	CAWSKGGTGNTEAFF
TRBV12-3/TRBV12-4	TRBJ1-1	.	.	TGTGCCAGCAGTTTAGAAAGGACAGCGGTCACTGAAGCTTTCTTT	CASSLERTAVTEAFF
TRBV4-1	TRBJ1-6	many	.	TGCGCCAGCAGCCAAGTAGGCTTGAGTGATTCACCCCTCCACTTT	CASSQVGLSDSPLHF
TRBV19	TRBJ1-2	many	.	TGTGCCAGTAGTTGGGGTTACGGCTACACCTTC	CASSWGYGYTF
TRBV29-1	TRBJ2-5	.	.	TGCAGCGTTGAGGAGGGGCTATTGTCGGAGACCCAGTACTTC	CSVEEGLLSETQYF
TRBV6-2/TRBV6-3	TRBJ2-5	many	TRBD1	TGTGCCAGCATGGCAACGGGACAGAAAGAGACCCAGTACTTC	CASMATGQKETQYF
TRBV2	TRBJ2-7	.	.	TGTGCCAGCAGTGCCTCCCGGCACTACGAGCAGTACTTC	CASSASRHYEQYF
TRBV29-1	TRBJ1-1	.	.	TGCAGCGTTGTAACCGGGACGGATGACACTGAAGCTTTCTTT	CSVVTGTDDTEAFF
TRBV9	TRBJ2-1	many	TRBD2	TGTGCCAGCAGCCAGGGTAGCGGGAGATATTACAATGAGCAGTTCTTC	CASSQGSGRYYNEQFF
TRBV5-1	TRBJ1-3	many	.	TGCGCCAGCAGCTTGGCAGGGCGCGGAAACACCATATATTTT	CASSLAGRGNTIYF
TRBV11-2	TRBJ1-2	many	.	TGTGCCAGCAGCTTAGATCCGGGAGGGGGCTATGGCTACACCTTC	CASSLDPGGGYGYTF
TRBV7-2	TRBJ2-5	once	.	.	CASSFYICSASPLGLVGGTQYF
TRBV30	TRBJ1-6	many	TRBD1	TGTGCCTGTTCAACAGGGGGTGGTTCACCCCTCCACTTT	CACSTGGGSPLHF
TRBV12-3/TRBV12-4	TRBJ2-2	.	.	TGTGCCAGCACCGGGACAGGGGAGCTGTTTTTT	CASTGTGELFF